These T cell receptor beta chains were read from a single sample in a study of blood T cell repertoires in COVID-19. Only in-frame clones appear in the TCRdb table, and some are missing; sequencing was by immunoSEQ multiplex PCR. The data contain around 30,000 clones, around 90% of them singletons. Sequenced sample: peripheral blood. These receptors originate from a man in his 60s with active COVID-19. CDR3s leave out the opening cysteine and the closing phenylalanine or tryptophan. The D gene is left open where the match is weak.

J gene: TRBJ2-2; D gene: TRBD2; V gene: TRBV18; CDR3 protein: ASSPSGTTNTGELF
J gene: TRBJ2-5; D gene: .; V gene: TRBV4-3; CDR3 protein: ASSQGVPSLQETQY
J gene: TRBJ2-5; D gene: TRBD2; V gene: TRBV2; CDR3 protein: ASRNTPGGAWAQY
J gene: TRBJ1-1; D gene: .; V gene: TRBV5-5; CDR3 protein: ASSATLGTEAF
J gene: TRBJ1-2; D gene: TRBD1; V gene: TRBV6-5; CDR3 protein: ASSQTGSGYT
J gene: TRBJ2-5; D gene: TRBD1; V gene: TRBV7-3; CDR3 protein: ASSWGQGDQETQY
J gene: TRBJ2-7; D gene: .; V gene: TRBV7-9; CDR3 protein: ARDNSYEQY
J gene: TRBJ2-7; D gene: TRBD2; V gene: TRBV27; CDR3 protein: ASSPSLAGAVEQY
J gene: TRBJ2-2; D gene: TRBD1; V gene: TRBV7-2; CDR3 protein: ASRSNRDSYTGELF
J gene: TRBJ2-3; D gene: .; V gene: TRBV7-3; CDR3 protein: ASSLTSTSWDTQY
J gene: TRBJ1-1; D gene: .; V gene: TRBV19; CDR3 protein: ASSTAGILGNTEAF
J gene: TRBJ2-1; D gene: TRBD2; V gene: TRBV20-1; CDR3 protein: SASRLAGGPMNEQF
J gene: TRBJ2-2; D gene: TRBD2; V gene: TRBV4-3; CDR3 protein: ASSRGLSGDFTGELF
J gene: TRBJ2-7; D gene: TRBD2; V gene: TRBV7-8; CDR3 protein: ASSSLVGGAYEQY
J gene: TRBJ2-2; D gene: TRBD1; V gene: TRBV19; CDR3 protein: ASSRGQGASAGELF
J gene: TRBJ1-1; D gene: TRBD1; V gene: TRBV18; CDR3 protein: ASSLGQGAEAF
J gene: TRBJ2-5; D gene: TRBD2; V gene: TRBV19; CDR3 protein: ASSIGSGNRQETQY
J gene: TRBJ1-4; D gene: .; V gene: TRBV5-1; CDR3 protein: ASSLGSGEKLF
J gene: TRBJ2-3; D gene: TRBD2; V gene: TRBV5-1; CDR3 protein: ASSVVVAGTDTQY
J gene: TRBJ1-2; D gene: .; V gene: TRBV9; CDR3 protein: ASSVFAGPYGYT
J gene: TRBJ1-6; D gene: .; V gene: TRBV6-5; CDR3 protein: ASMSGNGSPLH
J gene: TRBJ1-2; D gene: TRBD1; V gene: TRBV12-3/TRBV12-4; CDR3 protein: ASNLQGAGGYT
J gene: TRBJ1-5; D gene: .; V gene: TRBV5-5; CDR3 protein: ASSPSGGSNQPQH
J gene: TRBJ2-2; D gene: TRBD2; V gene: TRBV27; CDR3 protein: ASRWSSGDNTGELF
J gene: TRBJ1-5; D gene: .; V gene: TRBV30; CDR3 protein: AWRSGGQPQH
J gene: TRBJ2-7; D gene: .; V gene: TRBV4-1; CDR3 protein: ASRGVGEQY
J gene: TRBJ1-3; D gene: .; V gene: TRBV29-1; CDR3 protein: SVAPGEETIY
J gene: TRBJ2-7; D gene: .; V gene: TRBV6-5; CDR3 protein: ASSSDIDPYEQY
J gene: TRBJ1-2; D gene: .; V gene: TRBV28; CDR3 protein: ASSFFGASYGYT
J gene: TRBJ1-3; D gene: TRBD1; V gene: TRBV6-5; CDR3 protein: ASSTGTDTGNTIY
J gene: TRBJ2-1; D gene: .; V gene: TRBV7-9; CDR3 protein: ASSPHPRAGSNEQF
J gene: TRBJ2-5; D gene: TRBD1; V gene: TRBV6-6; CDR3 protein: ASTGEGETQY
J gene: TRBJ1-6; D gene: TRBD1; V gene: TRBV7-2; CDR3 protein: ASSLRQGEASPLH
J gene: TRBJ1-3; D gene: .; V gene: TRBV18; CDR3 protein: ASSPTGGSSGNTIY
J gene: TRBJ2-3; D gene: .; V gene: TRBV9; CDR3 protein: ASSRQEGDTQY
J gene: TRBJ2-5; D gene: .; V gene: TRBV7-6; CDR3 protein: ASSLAESETQY
J gene: TRBJ1-5; D gene: .; V gene: TRBV24-1; CDR3 protein: ATSDLRQANFDSNQPQH
J gene: TRBJ2-3; D gene: TRBD2; V gene: TRBV9; CDR3 protein: ASSVVGGFKDTQY
J gene: TRBJ2-2; D gene: TRBD2; V gene: TRBV15; CDR3 protein: ATSRDPPGLAGNTGELF
J gene: TRBJ2-7; D gene: .; V gene: TRBV28; CDR3 protein: ASRPTRGYSYEQY
J gene: TRBJ1-5; D gene: TRBD1; V gene: TRBV9; CDR3 protein: ASSADRGHQPQH
J gene: TRBJ2-3; D gene: TRBD2; V gene: TRBV7-3; CDR3 protein: ASRRGSTDTQY